This T cell receptor beta chain derives from a study of beta chain features in type 1 diabetes. Whole-study findings and limits: Shorter TCRB CDR3s, moderately but significantly so, marked every one of the four CD4+ subsets in Type 1 diabetes patients. There were fewer insertions and more deletions at the VDJ junctions of type 1 diabetes patients.

Sorting that relied on CD45RO/CCR7/CD25/CD127/CD95/CD27 yielded CD4+ naive, central memory, regulatory and stem cell-like memory cells. This clone has only a few counts. The antigen remains unidentified. Trimming took 0 bases from V and 4 from J, leaving 7 bases between them. Germline assignment: CDR1 SGHAT and CDR2 FQNNGV. The CDR3 spans 14 residues. The authors reverse transcribed all of the isolated RNA, so sequencing captured expressed TCRB transcripts. Reads from naive, central memory and regulatory T cell samples averaged about 3.9 million. Generated by immunoSEQ multiplex PCR, the TCRdb table keeps only in-frame clones and is missing some. The sample lists a few hundred thousand clones, 16% seen once, with 0.08% to 0.095% in the top ten.

The genes are TRBV11-2 and TRBJ2-1; D gene uncertain. The source of this sequence is a young man with type 1 diabetes. The specimen sequenced was naive CD4+ T cells from blood. The CDR3 here is CASSLDFKYNEQFF. The CDR3 DNA sequence: TGTGCCAGCAGCTTAGACTTTAAGTACAATGAGCAGTTCTTC.